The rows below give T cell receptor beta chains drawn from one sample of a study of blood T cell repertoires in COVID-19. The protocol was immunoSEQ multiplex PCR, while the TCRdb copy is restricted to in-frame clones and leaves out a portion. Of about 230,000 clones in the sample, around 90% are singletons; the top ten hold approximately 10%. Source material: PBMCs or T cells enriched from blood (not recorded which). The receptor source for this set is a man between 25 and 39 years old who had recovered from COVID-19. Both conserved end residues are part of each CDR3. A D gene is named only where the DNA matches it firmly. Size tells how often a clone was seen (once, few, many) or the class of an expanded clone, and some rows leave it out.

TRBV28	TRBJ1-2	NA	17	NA	TGTGCCAGCAGTTTATGGTACAGGGTAGGCGTTCTGGCTGGCTACACCTTC	CASSLWYRVGVLAGYTF
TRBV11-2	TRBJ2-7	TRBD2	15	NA	TGTGCCAGCAGCTTATCGGGGGGAGTGACTTACGAGCAGTACTTC	CASSLSGGVTYEQYF
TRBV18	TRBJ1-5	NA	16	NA	TGTGCCAGCTCAGAAACAACAGGGTTGGGCAATCAGCCCCAGCATTTT	CASSETTGLGNQPQHF
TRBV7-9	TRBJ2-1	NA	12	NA	TGTGGCCAACAGCTTATATCCAATGAGCAGTTCTTC	CGQQLISNEQFF
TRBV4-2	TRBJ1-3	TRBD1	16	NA	TGTGCCAGCAGCCAACAACAGGGGGCATCTGGAAACACCATATATTTT	CASSQQQGASGNTIYF
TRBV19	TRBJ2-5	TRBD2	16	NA	TGTGCCAGTAGTATGGCGCCTAGCGGGAGTAGAAAGACCCAGTACTTC	CASSMAPSGSRKTQYF
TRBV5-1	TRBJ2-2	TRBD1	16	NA	TGCGCCAGCAGCGGAGGGACAGGTTGGGTCCCCGGGGAGCTGTTTTTT	CASSGGTGWVPGELFF
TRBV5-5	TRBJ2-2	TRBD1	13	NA	TGTGCCAGCAGCTTGGGGGACAGCGGGGAGCTGTTTTTT	CASSLGDSGELFF
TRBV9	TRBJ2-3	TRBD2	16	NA	TGTGCCAGCAGCGAGAGGACTAGCGTCCGCACAGATACGCAGTATTTT	CASSERTSVRTDTQYF
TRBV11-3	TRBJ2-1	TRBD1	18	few	TGTGCCAGCAGCTTAGATCACTCGGGGACAGGGACGATGAATGAGCAGTTCTTC	CASSLDHSGTGTMNEQFF
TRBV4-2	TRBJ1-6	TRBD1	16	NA	TGTGCCAGCAGCCAGCACGGGACAGGGATCAATAGTGCCCTCCACTTT	CASSQHGTGINSALHF
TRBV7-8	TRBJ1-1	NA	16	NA	TGTGCCAGCACCGAACTAGAACCGCGGATGAACACTGAAGCTTTCTTT	CASTELEPRMNTEAFF
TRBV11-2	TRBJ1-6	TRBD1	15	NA	TGTGCCAGCAGCTTAAGACAGGGTTTGGGTTCACCCCTCCACTTT	CASSLRQGLGSPLHF
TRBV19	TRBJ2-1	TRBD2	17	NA	TGTGCCAGTAGTATCGGGTCGGGGACTATAGACTACAATGAGCAGTTCTTC	CASSIGSGTIDYNEQFF
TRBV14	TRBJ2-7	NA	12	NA	TGTGCCAGCAGCCAACAGGGCTACGAGCAGTACTTC	CASSQQGYEQYF
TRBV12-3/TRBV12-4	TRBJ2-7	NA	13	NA	TGTGCCAGCAGCAACCTCCAGGGTCTAGGGCAGTACTTC	CASSNLQGLGQYF
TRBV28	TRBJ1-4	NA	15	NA	TGTGCCAGCAACCCCTTGGGGGCGGCTGATGAAAAACTGTTTTTT	CASNPLGAADEKLFF